This is a list of T cell receptor beta chains from one sample in a study of blood T cells in healthy people across ages. TCRdb re-derived calls from the 5' RACE reads in MiXCR, one entry per CDR3 protein. Of about 1.5 million distinct CDR3 sequences listed, roughly 43% were seen once; the top ten hold roughly 3.7%. The sample comprised blood. The receptors come from a woman aged 18-30 years in good health. The CDR3 runs from the conserved cysteine through the conserved F or W. A D gene is named only where the DNA matches it firmly. Not every row has a clone size; where given, it reads once, few, many or a size class.

>TRBV18|TRBD2|TRBJ2-1|NA
CASSPPAWSTSGADNEQFF
TGTGCCAGCTCACCACCAGCGTGGAGCACTAGCGGGGCCGACAATGAGCAGTTCTTC
>TRBV19|NA|TRBJ2-2|NA
CASISRGGFYTGELFF
TGTGCCAGTATCTCCAGGGGAGGCTTTTATACCGGGGAGCTGTTTTTT
>TRBV20-1|NA|TRBJ1-5|NA
CSARDRGGYQPQHF
TGCAGTGCTAGAGATCGGGGGGGGTATCAGCCCCAGCATTTT
>TRBV4-3|NA|TRBJ2-1|few
CASSQVQGNEQFF
TGCGCCAGCAGCCAAGTGCAGGGTAACGAGCAGTTCTTC
>TRBV27|NA|TRBJ1-1|NA
CASRRANEAFF
TGTGCCAGCAGAAGGGCCAATGAAGCTTTCTTT
>TRBV7-7|NA|TRBJ2-7|NA
CASSSDSPREQYF
TGTGCTAGCAGCTCTGACAGCCCTCGCGAGCAGTACTTC
>TRBV6-6|NA|TRBJ2-5|NA
CASSRVGRVETQYF
TGTGCCAGCAGCCGTGTCGGGAGAGTGGAGACCCAGTACTTC
>TRBV12-3/TRBV12-4|TRBD2|TRBJ2-5|NA
CASSWTSGRTPVNERYF
TGTGCAAGCAGTTGGACTAGCGGGAGGACGCCGGTCAATGAGCGGTACTTC
>TRBV29-1|NA|TRBJ2-1|NA
CSASFTGNGQFF
TGCAGCGCCTCATTCACTGGGAATGGGCAGTTCTTC
>TRBV3-1|NA|TRBJ2-7|NA
CASSHLLETRYF
TGTGCCAGCAGCCACCTACTGGAGACCCGGTACTTC
>TRBV29-1|TRBD2|TRBJ2-1|NA
CSGRTSGYNEQFF
TGCAGCGGCCGGACTAGCGGGTACAATGAGCAGTTCTTC
>TRBV20-1|NA|TRBJ1-4|NA
CSARGPGRSSTNEKLFF
TGCAGTGCTAGAGGACCGGGGCGGTCATCAACTAATGAAAAACTGTTTTTT
>TRBV6-5|NA|TRBJ1-6|NA
CASSWGNSYNSPLHF
TGTGCCAGCAGCTGGGGAAACTCCTATAATTCACCCCTCCACTTT
>TRBV4-3|TRBD1|TRBJ1-4|NA
CASSQVGQTNEKLFF
TGCGCCAGCAGCCAAGTGGGACAGACTAATGAAAAACTGTTTTTT
>TRBV20-1|NA|TRBJ1-2|few
CSARSYAFYGYTF
TGCAGTGCTAGATCTTACGCGTTCTATGGCTACACCTTC
>TRBV7-3|NA|TRBJ2-1|NA
CASSLEPTRINEQFF
TGTGCCAGCAGCCTCGAGCCCACTCGTATCAATGAGCAGTTCTTC
>TRBV4-2|TRBD2|TRBJ2-5|NA
CASSRRTSGYNEQYF
TGTGCCAGCAGTCGGAGGACTAGCGGGTACAATGAGCAGTACTTC
>TRBV6-5|TRBD1|TRBJ2-2|NA
CASSTSGGWNTGELFF
TGTGCCAGCAGCACTTCAGGGGGCTGGAACACCGGGGAGCTGTTTTTT
>TRBV7-9|TRBD1|TRBJ1-4|few
CASTTGVGEKLFF
TGTGCCAGCACGACAGGGGTCGGTGAAAAACTGTTTTTT
>TRBV24-1|NA|TRBJ2-3|NA
CATSAGPAPDTQYF
TGTGCCACCAGTGCGGGTCCAGCCCCCGATACGCAGTATTTT
>TRBV4-3|TRBD2|TRBJ2-1|few
CASSQGLASSNEQFF
TGCGCCAGCAGCCAGGGACTAGCGTCTTCCAATGAGCAGTTCTTC